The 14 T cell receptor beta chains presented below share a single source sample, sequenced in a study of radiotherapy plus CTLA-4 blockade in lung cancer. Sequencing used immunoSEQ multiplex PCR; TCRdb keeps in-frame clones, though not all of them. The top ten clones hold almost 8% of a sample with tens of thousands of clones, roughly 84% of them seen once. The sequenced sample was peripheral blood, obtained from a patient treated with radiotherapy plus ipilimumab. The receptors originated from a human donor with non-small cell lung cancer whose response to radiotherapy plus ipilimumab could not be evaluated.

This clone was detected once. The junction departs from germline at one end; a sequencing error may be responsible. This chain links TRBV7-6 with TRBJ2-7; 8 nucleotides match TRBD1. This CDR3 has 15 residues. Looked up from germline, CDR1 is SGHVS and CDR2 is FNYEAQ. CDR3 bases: TGTGCCAGCAGTTTACAGGGGGAGATCACCTACGGGCAGTACTTC. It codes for CASSLQGEITYGQYF.

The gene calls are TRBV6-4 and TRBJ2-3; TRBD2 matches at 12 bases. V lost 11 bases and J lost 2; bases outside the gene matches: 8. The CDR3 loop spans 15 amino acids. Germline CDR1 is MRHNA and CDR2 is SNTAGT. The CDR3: CASSASGGATDTQYF. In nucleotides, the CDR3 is TGTGCCTCCAGCGCTAGCGGGGGGGCCACAGATACGCAGTATTTT.

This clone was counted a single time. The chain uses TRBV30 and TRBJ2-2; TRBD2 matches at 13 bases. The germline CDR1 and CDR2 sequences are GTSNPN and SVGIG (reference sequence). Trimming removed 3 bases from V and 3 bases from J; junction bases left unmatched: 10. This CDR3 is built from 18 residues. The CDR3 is CAWSPGTSGIGYTGELFF. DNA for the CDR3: TGTGCCTGGAGCCCCGGGACTAGCGGGATCGGGTACACCGGGGAGCTGTTTTTT.

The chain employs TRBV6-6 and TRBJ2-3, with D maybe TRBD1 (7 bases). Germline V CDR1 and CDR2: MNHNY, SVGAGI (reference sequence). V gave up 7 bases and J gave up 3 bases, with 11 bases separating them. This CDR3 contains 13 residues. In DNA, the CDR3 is TGTGCCAGCAAGGAGGGGGCAACAGATACGCAGTATTTT. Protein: CASKEGATDTQYF.

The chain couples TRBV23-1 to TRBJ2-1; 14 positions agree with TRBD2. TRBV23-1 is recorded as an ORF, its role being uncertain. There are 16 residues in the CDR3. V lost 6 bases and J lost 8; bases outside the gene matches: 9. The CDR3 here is CASSHMGLAGVDEQFF. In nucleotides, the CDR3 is TGCGCCAGCAGCCATATGGGACTAGCGGGAGTGGATGAGCAGTTCTTC.

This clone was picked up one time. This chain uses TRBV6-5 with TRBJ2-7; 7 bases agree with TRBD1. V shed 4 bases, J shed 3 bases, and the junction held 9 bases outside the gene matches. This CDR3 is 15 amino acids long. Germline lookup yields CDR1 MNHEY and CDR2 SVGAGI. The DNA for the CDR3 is TGTGCCAGCAGTTTTGACAGGGCCGCCTTCTACGAGCAGTACTTC. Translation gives CASSFDRAAFYEQYF.

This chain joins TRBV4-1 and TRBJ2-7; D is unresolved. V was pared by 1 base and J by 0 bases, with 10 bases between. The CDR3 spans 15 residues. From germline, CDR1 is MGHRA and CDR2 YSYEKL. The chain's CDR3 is CASSQGALPSYEQYF. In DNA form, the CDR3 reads TGCGCCAGCAGCCAAGGGGCCCTGCCCTCCTACGAGCAGTACTTC.

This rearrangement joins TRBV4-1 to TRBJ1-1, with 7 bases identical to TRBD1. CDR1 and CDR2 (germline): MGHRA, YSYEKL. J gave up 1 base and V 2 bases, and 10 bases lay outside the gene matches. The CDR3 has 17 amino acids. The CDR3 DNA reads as TGCGCCAGCAGCCAACTCCCGGGACAGCTGAGGAACACTGAAGCTTTCTTT. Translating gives CASSQLPGQLRNTEAFF.

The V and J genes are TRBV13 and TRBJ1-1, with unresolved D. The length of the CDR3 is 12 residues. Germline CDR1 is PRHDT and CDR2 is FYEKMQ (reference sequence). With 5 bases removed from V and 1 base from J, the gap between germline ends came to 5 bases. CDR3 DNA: TGTGCCAGCAGCCACAGGAACACTGAAGCTTTCTTT. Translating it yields CASSHRNTEAFF. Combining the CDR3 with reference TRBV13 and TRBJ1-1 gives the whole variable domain AAGVIQSPRHLIKEKRETATLKCYPIPRHDTVYWYQQGPGQDPQFLISFYEKMQSDKGSIPDRFSAQQFSDYHSELNMSSLELGDSALYFCASSHRNTEAFFGQGTRLTVV.

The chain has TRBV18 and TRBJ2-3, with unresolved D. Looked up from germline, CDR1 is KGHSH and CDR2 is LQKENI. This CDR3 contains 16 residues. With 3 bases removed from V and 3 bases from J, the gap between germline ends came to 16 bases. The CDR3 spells CASSPAWVTGTDTQYF. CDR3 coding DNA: TGTGCCAGCTCACCGGCGTGGGTGACGGGTACAGATACGCAGTATTTT. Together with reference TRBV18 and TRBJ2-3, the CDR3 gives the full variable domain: NAGVMQNPRHLVRRRGQEARLRCSPMKGHSHVYWYRQLPEEGLKFMVYLQKENIIDESGMPKERFSAEFPKEGPSILRIQQVVRGDSAAYFCASSPAWVTGTDTQYFGPGTRLTVL.

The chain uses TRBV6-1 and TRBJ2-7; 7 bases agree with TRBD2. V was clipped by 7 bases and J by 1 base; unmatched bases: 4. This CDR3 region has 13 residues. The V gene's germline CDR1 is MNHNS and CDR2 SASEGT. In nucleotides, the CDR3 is TGTGCCAGCACGGCTAGCGGATCCTACGAGCAGTACTTC. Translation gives CASTASGSYEQYF.

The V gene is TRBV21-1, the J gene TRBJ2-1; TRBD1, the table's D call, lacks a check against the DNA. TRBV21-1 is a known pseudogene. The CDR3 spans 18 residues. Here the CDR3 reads CASSKAQRTGSSYNEQFF. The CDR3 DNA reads TGTGCCAGCAGCAAAGCCCAGAGGACAGGGAGCTCCTACAATGAGCAGTTCTTC.

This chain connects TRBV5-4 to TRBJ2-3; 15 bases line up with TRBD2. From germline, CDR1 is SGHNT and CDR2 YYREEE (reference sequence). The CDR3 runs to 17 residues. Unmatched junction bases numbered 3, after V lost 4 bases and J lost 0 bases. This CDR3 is CASSPGTSGGSTDTQYF. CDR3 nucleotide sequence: TGTGCCAGCAGCCCCGGGACTAGCGGGGGGAGCACAGATACGCAGTATTTT.

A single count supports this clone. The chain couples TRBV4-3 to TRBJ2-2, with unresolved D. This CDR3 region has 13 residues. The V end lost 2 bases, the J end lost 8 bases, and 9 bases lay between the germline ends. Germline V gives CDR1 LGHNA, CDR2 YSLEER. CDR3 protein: CASSQRRAGELFF. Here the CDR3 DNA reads TGCGCCAGCAGCCAACGCAGAGCGGGGGAGCTGTTTTTT.